These 21 T cell receptor beta chains originate from one sample sequenced in a study of T cells after yellow fever vaccination. TCRdb re-called the 5' RACE reads with MiXCR, one entry per CDR3 protein. The sample lists approximately 610,000 distinct CDR3 sequences; about a sixth were seen once. This specimen was PBMCs, taken 5 days after the first yellow fever vaccination. The receptors here all came from a man in his late teens or twenties who received the YFV17D yellow fever vaccine.

The chain couples TRBV4-3 to TRBJ2-2; D is possibly TRBD1 (6 bases). The CDR3 has 15 amino acids. CDR1 LGHNA and CDR2 YSLEER come from the germline V gene. V lost 5 bases and J 4 bases, leaving 14 bases between the germline ends. CDR3 sequence: CASSGTHLSTGELFF. As DNA, the CDR3 is TGCGCCAGCAGCGGGACACACCTAAGCACCGGGGAGCTGTTTTTT.

This chain joins TRBV19 and TRBJ2-1; 7 bases map to TRBD2. Per germline, CDR1 LNHDA and CDR2 SQIVND (reference sequence). V lost 5 bases and J lost 5; bases outside the gene matches: 9. The CDR3 length is 15 residues. The CDR3: CASSPSAGRDNEQFF. The CDR3 coding sequence is TGTGCCAGTAGTCCATCAGCGGGGAGAGACAATGAGCAGTTCTTC.

This clonotype has more than one count but fewer than ten. This chain uses TRBV4-1 with TRBJ2-5, with 7 bases lining up with TRBD1. Germline lookup yields CDR1 MGHRA and CDR2 YSYEKL. The ends lost 2 bases at V and 1 base at J; junction bases unmatched: 1. CDR3 length: 14 residues. The CDR3 is CASSQTGVQETQYF. CDR3 DNA sequence: TGCGCCAGCAGCCAAACAGGGGTCCAAGAGACCCAGTACTTC.

The V gene is TRBV25-1, the J gene TRBJ2-3; D perhaps matches TRBD1 (5 bases). This CDR3 has 16 residues. Germline values: CDR1 MGHDK, CDR2 SYGVNS. V was cut by 6 bases and J by 0 bases, with 16 bases left in between. CDR3 sequence (DNA): TGTGCCAGCAGCCCCGTGACAGCCTGGAGCACAGATACGCAGTATTTT. Encoded protein: CASSPVTAWSTDTQYF.

The V call is TRBV7-2, the J call TRBJ2-7; 10 nucleotides agree with TRBD1. The CDR3 has 15 residues. Germline V CDR1 and CDR2: SGHTA, FQGNSA. V shed 5 bases, J shed 2 bases, and the junction held 6 bases outside the gene matches. The DNA of the CDR3 is TGTGCCAGCAGCGCGAGAGGGACAGGGGCCTACGAGCAGTACGTC. Protein: CASSARGTGAYEQYV.

J is TRBJ1-1 and V is TRBV29-1, with D possibly matching TRBD1 (6 bases). The CDR3 contains 14 residues. The germline V and J ends were trimmed by 8 bases and 1 base, with 17 bases remaining between them. CDR1 and CDR2 (germline): SQVTM, ANQGSEA. CDR3 loop: CSSLQGIKNTEAFF. CDR3 bases: TGCAGCTCCCTGCAGGGGATTAAGAACACTGAAGCTTTCTTT.

This clonotype was detected many times. V usage is TRBV7-2 and J usage is TRBJ1-2; a possible D gene is TRBD1 (6 bases). V was pared by 0 bases and J by 3 bases, with 8 bases between. Per germline, CDR1 SGHTA and CDR2 FQGNSA. The CDR3 totals 14 residues. The CDR3 DNA reads TGTGCCAGCAGCTTAGCAGGGGGAGACTATGGCTACACCTTC. Protein sequence: CASSLAGGDYGYTF.

This clonotype was counted at least ten times. A read error may produce the germline difference seen at one junction end. This rearrangement joins TRBV27 to TRBJ1-3, with no clear D. Per germline, CDR1 MNHEY and CDR2 SMNVEV (reference sequence). The CDR3 is 13 amino acids. CDR3 bases: TGCGCCAGCAGACCCAGCTCTGGAAACACCATATATTTT. It encodes CASRPSSGNTIYF.

This clonotype has only a few counts. The gene calls are TRBV20-1 and TRBJ2-7; D remains unclear. CDR3 length: 12 residues. The V and J ends lost 4 bases and 1 base respectively, with 8 bases between them. The germline CDR1 and CDR2 sequences are DFQATT and SNEGSKA (reference sequence). The CDR3 loop is CSAIRGSYEQYF. The CDR3, as DNA: TGCAGTGCTATTCGAGGTTCCTACGAGCAGTACTTC.

This clonotype was recorded a few times. This chain connects TRBV20-1 to TRBJ1-6, with no clear D. The germline V and J ends were trimmed by 0 bases and 0 bases, with 6 bases remaining between them. Germline V gives CDR1 DFQATT, CDR2 SNEGSKA (reference sequence). The CDR3 extends over 15 amino acids. The CDR3 reads CSARDPSSYNSPLHF. The CDR3, as DNA: TGCAGTGCTAGAGATCCGAGCTCCTATAATTCACCCCTCCACTTT.

This clonotype was picked up a small number of times. This chain links TRBV5-6 with TRBJ1-6; no definite D call. The V end lost 2 bases, the J end lost 8 bases, and 11 bases lay between the germline ends. CDR1 is SGHDT and CDR2 is YYEEEE in the germline V gene. The CDR3 consists of 14 residues. This chain's CDR3 is CASSFNFGDSPLHF. For the CDR3, the DNA is TGTGCCAGCAGCTTCAACTTTGGGGATTCACCCCTCCACTTT.

Many counts were recorded for this clonotype. The chain links TRBV12-3 or TRBV12-4 to TRBJ2-5; 9 nucleotides match TRBD2. V dropped 1 base and J dropped 1; count of bases not matched to a gene: 4. The length of the CDR3 is 16 residues. The CDR3 is CASSLESGGRQETQYF. The CDR3 region has the DNA TGTGCCAGCAGTTTAGAGAGCGGGGGGCGCCAAGAGACCCAGTACTTC.

The chain couples TRBV7-9 to TRBJ1-2, with a tentative D call TRBD1 (5 bases). The CDR3 covers 15 residues. Germline CDR1 is SEHNR and CDR2 is FQNEAQ (reference sequence). The V end was cut by 6 bases, the J end by 8 bases, with 22 bases between. In DNA form, the CDR3 reads TGTGCCAGCAGATCGGGACGGCAGGGCATTCGAGGCTACACCTTC. As protein: CASRSGRQGIRGYTF. The full variable domain, with the rest looked up from reference TRBV7-9 and TRBJ1-2, is DTGVSQNPRHKITKRGQNVTFRCDPISEHNRLYWYRQTLGQGPEFLTYFQNEAQLEKSRLLSDRFSAERPKGSFSTLEIQRTEQGDSAMYLCASRSGRQGIRGYTFGSGTRLTVV.

The rearrangement uses TRBV7-6 and TRBJ2-1; either TRBD1 or TRBD2 may fit D (5 bases each). This CDR3 has 14 residues. CDR1 and CDR2 from the germline V gene are SGHVS and FNYEAQ. Trimming took 5 bases from V and 5 from J, leaving 13 bases between them. The CDR3 loop reads CASSQGPRDNEQFF. CDR3 nucleotides: TGTGCCAGCAGCCAGGGACCCCGGGACAATGAGCAGTTCTTC.

This clonotype was counted a few times. The chain recombines TRBV5-1 with TRBJ2-1; weak D call: TRBD2 (6 bases). V gave up 1 base and J gave up 13 bases, with 9 bases separating them. The CDR3 is 11 residues long. Germline V gene sequence: CDR1 SGHRS, CDR2 YFSETQ. In nucleotides, the CDR3 is TGCGCCAGCAGCTTGCCCGGGACTCAGTTCTTC. Encoded protein: CASSLPGTQFF.

V is TRBV6-5 and J is TRBJ1-4; D gene uncertain. CDR3 length: 14 amino acids. Deletions cut 0 bases from V and 5 bases from J, with 7 bases between. CDR1 and CDR2 (germline): MNHEY, SVGAGI. Written as DNA, the CDR3 is TGTGCCAGCAGTTACTCCGGGCAGAATGAAAAACTGTTTTTT. It is translated as CASSYSGQNEKLFF.

V and J are TRBV6-1 and TRBJ1-5; TRBD1 matches 10 bases. V lost 6 bases, J lost 2 bases, and 7 bases stayed unmatched. The germline V gene has CDR1 MNHNS and CDR2 SASEGT. CDR3 length: 16 amino acids. The CDR3 coding sequence is TGTGCCAGCAGCGGACCCGGGACAGGGGGCAATCAGCCCCAGCATTTT. This gives the protein CASSGPGTGGNQPQHF.

This sequence joins TRBV2 and TRBJ2-7; TRBD1 agrees at 7 bases. The CDR3 is 15 residues long. Germline V CDR1 and CDR2: SNHLY, FYNNEI. V lost 3 bases, J lost 3 bases, and 8 bases stayed unmatched. CDR3 in DNA: TGTGCCAGCAGTGATGTGGCAGGGGGTGTCTACGAGCAGTACTTC. The encoded protein is CASSDVAGGVYEQYF.

This clonotype was seen a few times. The genes are TRBV6-2 or TRBV6-3 and TRBJ2-4, with 9 bases that match TRBD1. CDR3 length: 17 amino acids. Germline V CDR1 and CDR2: MNHEY, SVGEGT. V lost 2 bases to trimming and J lost 3 bases; unmatched junction nucleotides: 8. CDR3 sequence reads: CASSYRSMGQGKNIQYF. The CDR3 DNA reads TGTGCCAGCAGTTACCGGTCGATGGGACAGGGCAAAAACATTCAGTACTTC.

This clonotype has ten or more counts. This chain uses TRBV10-2 with TRBJ1-1; D remains unclear. Germline V gene lookup returns CDR1 WSHSY and CDR2 SAAADI. This CDR3 is built from 13 residues. Trimming took off 6 bases at V and 10 bases at J, with 18 bases between the two ends. CDR3 protein: CASSPPGRSGAFF. The CDR3 bases are TGCGCCAGCAGCCCCCCGGGTCGCTCGGGAGCTTTCTTT.

The CDR3 bases are TGTGCCAGCAGTTTACTGGGGGGACAGACAATTAATGAGCAGTTCTTC. Encoded protein: CASSLLGGQTINEQFF. The chain combines TRBV12-3 or TRBV12-4 with TRBJ2-1, with a tentative D call TRBD1 (7 bases). V shed 2 bases and J shed 7 bases, with 18 bases lying between them. The CDR3 is 16 amino acids.